One T cell receptor beta chain is described in this entry. The V and J ends lost 3 bases and 6 bases respectively, with 18 bases between them. Germline CDR1 and CDR2: SGHRS and YFSETQ. The CDR3 length is 15 residues. The sample is drawn from a study of OX40 agonist ivuxolimab in advanced cancers. Whole-study context: Dose-escalation patients had hepatocellular carcinoma, melanoma, renal cell or head and neck cancer.

Only in-frame clones appear in the TCRdb table, and some are missing; sequencing was by immunoSEQ multiplex PCR. Of 45,000 to 75,000 clones in the sample, 82% were seen once. This receptor was taken from an adult with an advanced solid tumor such as melanoma, head and neck, liver or kidney cancer. Source: CD4+ or CD8+ T cells sorted from blood, taken in a trial of the OX40 agonist ivuxolimab. The chain recombines TRBV5-1 with TRBJ1-1; the D gene is possibly TRBD1 (5 bases). The CDR3 DNA reads TGCGCCAGCAGCTCCGGTATGGCCCTGGGGCCTGAAGCTTTCTTT. It is translated as CASSSGMALGPEAFF.